A selection of T cell receptor beta chains follows, all from one sample in a study of blood T cells in healthy people across ages. Using its own MiXCR run on the 5' RACE reads, TCRdb lists one record per CDR3 protein. Found here are over a million distinct CDR3 sequences, over 35% of them singletons; the top ten hold approximately 17%. Specimen: blood. The receptor set was obtained from a woman in her fifties or sixties in good health. CDR3s include the opening cysteine and the closing phenylalanine or tryptophan. The order of the fields is J gene, D gene, V gene, clone size, CDR3 DNA, CDR3 protein. The D gene is left open where the match is weak. Rows may omit the clone size; those that give it use once, few, many or a size class.

TRBJ2-7 . TRBV28 . TGTGCCAGCAGTTTGGACCAGAGCTACGAGCAGTACTTC CASSLDQSYEQYF
TRBJ2-1 . TRBV5-4 . TGTGCCAGCAGCTGGGGACATCGGAGCTCCTACAATGAGCAGTTCTTC CASSWGHRSSYNEQFF
TRBJ2-6 . TRBV21-1 . TGTGCCAGCAGCAAAGAGGGGGCTAGAGTTGGGGCCAACGTCCTGACTTTC CASSKEGARVGANVLTF
TRBJ2-3 TRBD2 TRBV11-2 few TGTGCCAGCAGACAAAAGGCTAGCGGGAGAGCAGATACGCAGTATTTT CASRQKASGRADTQYF
TRBJ2-1 . TRBV20-1 . TGCAGTGCTAGAACCACCGGGACCCCCTATGATGAGCAGTTCTTC CSARTTGTPYDEQFF
TRBJ2-5 TRBD2 TRBV10-3 few TGTGCCATCAGTGAGTTTGGACTAGCGGGAGTTCCTCAAGAGACCCAGTACTTC CAISEFGLAGVPQETQYF
TRBJ2-7 . TRBV7-2 . TGTGCCAGCACTCCCGCGGGGAGAACCTACGAGCAGTACTTC CASTPAGRTYEQYF
TRBJ1-4 . TRBV25-1 . TGTGCCAGCAGTGTAGGCGGGGCAACGAGGGGAAAACTGTTTTTT CASSVGGATRGKLFF
TRBJ2-7 . TRBV10-3 . TGTGCCATCAGTGAGAGGGCGGACTACGAGCAGTACTTC CAISERADYEQYF
TRBJ2-7 TRBD2 TRBV7-6 . TGTGCCAGCAGCTTAAGGGACTATGACGAGCAGTACTTC CASSLRDYDEQYF
TRBJ2-7 . TRBV15 few TGTGCCACCAGCAGAGATGGGGCAGACCGATACGAGCAGTACTTC CATSRDGADRYEQYF
TRBJ2-5 TRBD2 TRBV5-4 . TGTGCCAGCAGCGTAGCGGGACGGCGGTTTAAGCAGTACTTC CASSVAGRRFKQYF
TRBJ2-4 . TRBV7-2 many TGTGCCAGCAGCTACCCGGGGCCTCTAGCCAAAAACATTCAGTACTTC CASSYPGPLAKNIQYF
TRBJ2-3 . TRBV7-9 many TGTGCCAGCAGCTCGATTTCTAGCACAGATACGCAGTATTTT CASSSISSTDTQYF
TRBJ2-7 TRBD2 TRBV6-5 . TGTGCCAGCACCCCCACTAGCGTTCGCTCCTACGAGCAGTACTTC CASTPTSVRSYEQYF
TRBJ1-5 . TRBV2 few TGTGCCAGCAGTGAAGCGCGGGAGTTAAATCAGCCCCAGCATTTT CASSEARELNQPQHF
TRBJ2-1 TRBD2 TRBV6-6 . TGTGCCAGCATCGGACTAGCGGGAGCGTTTTACAATGAGCAGTTCTTC CASIGLAGAFYNEQFF
TRBJ2-1 . TRBV28 . TGTGCCAGCAGTTTCACGAATGAGCAGTTCTTC CASSFTNEQFF
TRBJ2-7 TRBD1 TRBV6-5 . TGTGCCAGCAGTCCTCTGGGGGACAGGGCCCCCTACGGGCAGTACTTC CASSPLGDRAPYGQYF
TRBJ2-3 . TRBV20-1 few TGCAGTGGGACTCTCGAGGGCTCAGATACGCAGTATTTT CSGTLEGSDTQYF
TRBJ2-7 . TRBV20-1 . TGCAGTGCTAGAGGGCCGTTTATCGACTCCTACGAGCAGTACTTC CSARGPFIDSYEQYF
TRBJ1-5 . TRBV27 . TGTGCCAGCAGTTCCGGGGTGGGGCAGCCCCAGCATTTT CASSSGVGQPQHF
TRBJ2-7 TRBD2 TRBV14 . TGTGCCAGCAGCCACAGATATAGCGGGAGGGCCGGCGTAGACGAGCAGTACTTC CASSHRYSGRAGVDEQYF
TRBJ1-1 . TRBV2 . TGTGCCAGCAACAGGGCCACTGAAGCTTTCTTT CASNRATEAFF
TRBJ2-1 . TRBV3-1 few TGTGCCAGCAGCCCCGTACCAGACTCCTACAATGAGCAGTTCTTC CASSPVPDSYNEQFF
TRBJ2-7 TRBD2 TRBV7-3 . TGTGCCAGCAGCCCGGGGGGTTCGGGCGAGCAGTACTTC CASSPGGSGEQYF
TRBJ2-1 TRBD2 TRBV11-2 . TGTGCCAGCAGCTTCCTAGCGGGAGGGATTTCCAATGAGCAGTTCTTC CASSFLAGGISNEQFF
TRBJ2-7 . TRBV12-3/TRBV12-4 . TGTGCCAGCAGTTTATTTTGGCGCGAGCAGTACTTC CASSLFWREQYF
TRBJ2-1 TRBD2 TRBV19 . TGTGCCAGTAGAGGCCTAGCGGGATCGCGGAATGAGCAGTTCTTC CASRGLAGSRNEQFF
TRBJ2-7 . TRBV5-1 . TGCGCCAGCAGCTCGGAACTCGGGAGAGTGGGCGTCGAGCAGTACTTC CASSSELGRVGVEQYF
TRBJ1-1 . TRBV27 few TGTGCCAGCAGTTTATCCGCTGAAGCTTTCTTT CASSLSAEAFF
TRBJ2-7 . TRBV6-1 . TGTGCCAGCAGGGGGGGGGCGACCACGACTTCCTACGAGCAGTACTTC CASRGGATTTSYEQYF
TRBJ2-5 . TRBV6-5 . TGTGCCAGCAGTCCAAGACTAGAGTCGGAGACCCAGTACTTC CASSPRLESETQYF
TRBJ2-7 . TRBV20-1 . TGCAGTGCTAGCCCACATGCTGGCTACGAGCAGTACTTC CSASPHAGYEQYF
TRBJ2-7 . TRBV29-1 . TGCAGCGTTCGAGGGATGTCTTACGAGCAGTACTTC CSVRGMSYEQYF
TRBJ1-2 . TRBV5-6 few TGTGCCAGCAGCCCTTGGGGCGGGGGCAACTATGGCTACACCTTC CASSPWGGGNYGYTF
TRBJ2-7 . TRBV20-1 . TGCAGTGCTAGGTATCAGGGGTTCGAGCAGTACTTC CSARYQGFEQYF
TRBJ2-1 TRBD1 TRBV11-3 few TGTGCCAGCAGCTTAGGTGGGACAGGGGGTTACAATGAGCAGTTCTTC CASSLGGTGGYNEQFF
TRBJ2-4 . TRBV20-1 . TGCAGTGCCGTGTTAACCCCGATGGACATTCAGTACTTC CSAVLTPMDIQYF
TRBJ2-7 TRBD2 TRBV4-1 few TGCGCCAGCAGCCAAGGTCCAGCGGGAGGGCCCAACTCCTACGAGCAGTACTTC CASSQGPAGGPNSYEQYF
TRBJ2-5 . TRBV29-1 . TGCAGCGTTAGACAGGTGACCCAGTACTTC CSVRQVTQYF
TRBJ2-2 . TRBV5-4 once TGTGCCAGCAGCCCCCCGTTGACGACCGGGGAGCTGTTTTTT CASSPPLTTGELFF
TRBJ2-3 TRBD2 TRBV2 few TGTGCCAGCAGACTAGCGGGAACCACAGATACGCAGTATTTT CASRLAGTTDTQYF
TRBJ2-5 TRBD2 TRBV5-1 . TGCGCCAGCAGCCCAAGGACTAGCGGGATCCAAGAGACCCAGTACTTC CASSPRTSGIQETQYF
TRBJ1-2 . TRBV5-1 few TGCGCCAGCAGCTTGGACGGAGACAGGAGGAGTGACTACACCTTC CASSLDGDRRSDYTF
TRBJ2-3 . TRBV24-1 . TGTGCCACCAGTGTCGCTAGCTCGGGGGCGGCAGATACGCAGTATTTT CATSVASSGAADTQYF
TRBJ2-3 TRBD2 TRBV4-1 . TGCGCCAGCAGCCAAGTGGGTAGCGGGAGTAGAACAGATACGCAGTATTTT CASSQVGSGSRTDTQYF
TRBJ2-5 . TRBV6-2/TRBV6-3 many TGTGCCACCTCTCCCTTTCAAGAGACCCAGTACTTC CATSPFQETQYF
TRBJ1-2 . TRBV4-2 few TGTGCCAGCAGCCAAGATCAGAGCTATGGCTACACCTTC CASSQDQSYGYTF
TRBJ2-1 TRBD2 TRBV7-9 . TGTGCCAGCAGCTTAGCAGGGACTAGCGATGAGCAGTTCTTC CASSLAGTSDEQFF
TRBJ2-7 TRBD2 TRBV12-3/TRBV12-4 . TGTGCCAGCACCCCCAATAAGCGGGGGGGTGAGCAGTACTTC CASTPNKRGGEQYF
TRBJ2-1 . TRBV6-6 . TGTGCCAGCACCCCCACTAGCAGCTACAGTGAGCAGTTCTTC CASTPTSSYSEQFF
TRBJ1-5 . TRBV7-2 . TGTGCCAGCAGCACACTCCCGCCTGTTGTTAGCAATCAGCCCCAGCATTTT CASSTLPPVVSNQPQHF
TRBJ2-7 . TRBV4-2 few TGTGCCAGCAGCCAAGATGTGGGCTGGTACGAGCAGTACTTC CASSQDVGWYEQYF
TRBJ2-1 . TRBV5-1 . TGCGCCAGCAGCGGGGGGACATTAACGTTTGAGCAGATCTTC CASSGGTLTFEQIF